Sequencing of this TCR beta chain was carried out in a study of regulatory T cells in long-lasting Graves disease. Across the study: Those Graves' patients who were newly diagnosed had been on antithyroid drugs under 3 months.

Indicated time point: newly diagnosed GD, antithyroid drugs for less than 3 months. PBMCs were the source of the RNA used for TCR sequencing. This clonotype was seen many times. The TCR beta library used iRepertoire HTBI primers with Arm-PCR amplification of CDR3. One entry per CDR3 protein, called by TCRdb with MiXCR from the multiplex PCR reads. The table includes roughly 410,000 distinct CDR3 sequences, 15% detected once. With 5 bases clipped from V and 4 bases from J, the junction kept 4 bases outside the gene matches. The V gene's germline CDR1 is DFQATT and CDR2 SNEGSKA (reference sequence). This CDR3 comprises 14 residues. The same specimen was also included in a second study, on T cells in Graves' hyperthyroidism and ophthalmopathy. As that report states: The TCR CDR3 first-round RT-PCR relied on the HTBI primer set. Blood samples included most of the expanded thyroid clonotypes exceeding 0.001.

This sequence joins TRBV20-1 and TRBJ2-1; 11 nucleotides agree with TRBD2. This clonotype originated in a middle-aged woman with Graves disease. This specimen consisted of peripheral blood mononuclear cells (PBMCs), obtained at new diagnosis, from a patient treated with antithyroid drugs. The CDR3, as DNA: TGCAGTGCTTCCGGGACTAGCGGTTACAATGAGCAGTTCTTC. Its protein product is CSASGTSGYNEQFF.